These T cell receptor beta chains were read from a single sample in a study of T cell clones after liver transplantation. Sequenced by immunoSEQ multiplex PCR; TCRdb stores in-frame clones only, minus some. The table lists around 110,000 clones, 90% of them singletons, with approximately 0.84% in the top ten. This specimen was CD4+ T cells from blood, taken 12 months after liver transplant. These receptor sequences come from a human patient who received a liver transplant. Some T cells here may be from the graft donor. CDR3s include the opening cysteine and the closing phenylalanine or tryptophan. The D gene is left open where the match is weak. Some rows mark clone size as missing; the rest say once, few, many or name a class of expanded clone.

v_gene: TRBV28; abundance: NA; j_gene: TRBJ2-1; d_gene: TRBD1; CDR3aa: CASSSGGLSDNEQFF; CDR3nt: TGTGCCAGCAGTTCAGGGGGTCTGAGCGACAATGAGCAGTTCTTC
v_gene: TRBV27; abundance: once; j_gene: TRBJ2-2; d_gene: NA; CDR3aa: CASSSRPGAGELFF; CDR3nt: TGTGCCAGCAGTTCTCGCCCAGGGGCCGGGGAGCTGTTTTTT
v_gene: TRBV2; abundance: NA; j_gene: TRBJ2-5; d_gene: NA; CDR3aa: CASRSDTGRETQYF; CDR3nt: TGTGCCAGCAGGAGTGATACAGGACGAGAGACCCAGTACTTC
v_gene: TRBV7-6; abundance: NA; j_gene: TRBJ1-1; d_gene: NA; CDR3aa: CASSGQRNTEAFF; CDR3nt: TGTGCCAGCAGCGGCCAAAGGAACACTGAAGCTTTCTTT
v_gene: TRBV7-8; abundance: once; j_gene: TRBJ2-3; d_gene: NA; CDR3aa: CASSSQADTQYF; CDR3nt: TGTGCCAGCAGCTCACAAGCAGATACGCAGTATTTT
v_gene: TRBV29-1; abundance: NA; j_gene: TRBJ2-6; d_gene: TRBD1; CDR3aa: CSVVTGGDGANVLTF; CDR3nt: TGCAGCGTAGTTACAGGGGGAGATGGGGCCAACGTCCTGACTTTC
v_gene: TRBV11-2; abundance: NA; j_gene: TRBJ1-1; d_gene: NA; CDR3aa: CASSPAGRKVSEAFF; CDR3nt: TGTGCCAGCAGTCCGGCGGGGAGGAAGGTGTCTGAAGCTTTCTTT
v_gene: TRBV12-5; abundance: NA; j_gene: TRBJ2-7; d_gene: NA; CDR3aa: CASGLTGSSYEQYF; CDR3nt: TGTGCTAGTGGTTTGACCGGGAGCTCCTACGAGCAGTACTTC
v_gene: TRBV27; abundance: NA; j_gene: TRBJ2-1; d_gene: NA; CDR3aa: CASSVTPGRAYNEQFF; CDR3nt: TGTGCCAGCAGTGTAACACCGGGACGGGCCTACAATGAGCAGTTCTTC
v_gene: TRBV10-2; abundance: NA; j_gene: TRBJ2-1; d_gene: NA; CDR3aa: CASSESSVQFF; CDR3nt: TGCGCCAGCAGTGAGTCGAGTGTGCAGTTCTTC
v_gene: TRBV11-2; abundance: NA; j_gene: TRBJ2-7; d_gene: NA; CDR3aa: CASSFGQGNEQYF; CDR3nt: TGTGCCAGCAGCTTTGGGCAGGGTAACGAGCAGTACTTC
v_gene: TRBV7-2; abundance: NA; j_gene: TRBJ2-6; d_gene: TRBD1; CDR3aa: CASSMDRNTGANVLTF; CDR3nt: TGTGCCAGCAGCATGGACAGGAATACTGGGGCCAACGTCCTGACTTTC
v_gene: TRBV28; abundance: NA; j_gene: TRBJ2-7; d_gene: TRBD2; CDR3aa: CASSSGTSGDEQYF; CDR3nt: TGTGCCAGCAGTTCCGGGACTAGCGGCGACGAGCAGTACTTC
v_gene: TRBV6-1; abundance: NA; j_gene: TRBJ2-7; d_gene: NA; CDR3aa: CASSERTGGGFREQYF; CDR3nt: TGTGCCAGCAGTGAAAGGACAGGAGGGGGCTTCCGGGAGCAGTACTTC
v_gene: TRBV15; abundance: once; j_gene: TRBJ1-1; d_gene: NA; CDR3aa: CATSRGLNTEAFF; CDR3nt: TGTGCCACCAGCAGAGGATTGAACACTGAAGCTTTCTTT
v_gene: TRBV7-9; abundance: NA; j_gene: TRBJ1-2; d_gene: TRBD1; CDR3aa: CASSQDIRTGHFYYGYTF; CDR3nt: TGTGCCAGCAGCCAAGATATAAGGACAGGGCATTTCTACTATGGCTACACCTTC
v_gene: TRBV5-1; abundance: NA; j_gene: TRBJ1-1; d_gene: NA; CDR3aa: CASMRDRNTEAFF; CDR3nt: TGCGCCAGCATGCGCGACAGGAACACTGAAGCTTTCTTT
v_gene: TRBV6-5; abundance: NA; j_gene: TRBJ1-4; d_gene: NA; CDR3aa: CASSLGINEKLFF; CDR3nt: TGTGCCAGCAGTCTAGGGATTAATGAAAAACTGTTTTTT
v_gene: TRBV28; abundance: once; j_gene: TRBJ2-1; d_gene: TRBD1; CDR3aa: CASRELGQGGEQFF; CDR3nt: TGTGCCAGCCGGGAGTTGGGACAGGGAGGGGAGCAGTTCTTC
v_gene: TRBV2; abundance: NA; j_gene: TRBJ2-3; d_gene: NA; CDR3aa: CASSGLQGRTDTQYF; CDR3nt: TGTGCCAGCAGTGGATTGCAGGGGCGAACAGATACGCAGTATTTT
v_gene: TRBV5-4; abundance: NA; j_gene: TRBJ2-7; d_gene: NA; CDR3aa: CASSPGHDREQYF; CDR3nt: TGTGCCAGCAGCCCAGGACATGACCGCGAGCAGTACTTC
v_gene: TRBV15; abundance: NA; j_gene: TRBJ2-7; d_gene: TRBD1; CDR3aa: CATSRGTGGSYEQYF; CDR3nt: TGTGCCACCAGCAGAGGTACAGGGGGCTCCTACGAGCAGTACTTC
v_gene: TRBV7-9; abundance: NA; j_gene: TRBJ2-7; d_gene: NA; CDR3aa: CASSPTAGTEQYF; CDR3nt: TGTGCCAGCAGTCCGACGGCAGGGACCGAGCAGTACTTC
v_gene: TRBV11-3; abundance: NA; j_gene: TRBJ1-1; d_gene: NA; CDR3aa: CASIHDTEAFF; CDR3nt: TGTGCCAGCATCCATGACACTGAAGCTTTCTTT
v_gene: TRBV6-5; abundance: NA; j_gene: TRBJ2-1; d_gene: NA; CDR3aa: CASSGGNSYNEQFF; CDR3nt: TGTGCCAGCAGTGGGGGCAACTCCTACAATGAGCAGTTCTTC
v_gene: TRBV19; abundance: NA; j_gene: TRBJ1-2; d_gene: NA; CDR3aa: CASSIDQAGVSGYTF; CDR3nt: TGTGCCAGTAGTATAGATCAGGCGGGGGTATCTGGCTACACCTTC
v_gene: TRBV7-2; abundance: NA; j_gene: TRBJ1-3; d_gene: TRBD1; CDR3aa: CASSFGGQGEGNTIYF; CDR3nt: TGTGCCAGCAGCTTTGGGGGTCAGGGGGAAGGAAACACCATATATTTT
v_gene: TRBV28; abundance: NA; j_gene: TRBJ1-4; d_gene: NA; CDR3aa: CASSSLLGGGPNEKLFF; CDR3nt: TGTGCCAGCAGTTCGCTCCTTGGGGGCGGACCTAATGAAAAACTGTTTTTT
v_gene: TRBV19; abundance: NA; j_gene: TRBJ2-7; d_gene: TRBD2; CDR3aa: CASSIRGGRADRPEQYF; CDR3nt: TGTGCCAGTAGTATTCGAGGCGGGAGGGCCGATAGGCCCGAGCAGTACTTC
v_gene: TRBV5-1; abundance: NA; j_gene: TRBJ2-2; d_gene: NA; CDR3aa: CASSLQGGITGELFF; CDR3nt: TGCGCCAGCAGCTTGCAGGGCGGAATCACCGGGGAGCTGTTTTTT
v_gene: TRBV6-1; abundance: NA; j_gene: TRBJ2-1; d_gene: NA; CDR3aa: CASSERRTIYVYNEQFF; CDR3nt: TGTGCCAGCAGTGAACGAAGGACTATATATGTCTACAATGAGCAGTTCTTC
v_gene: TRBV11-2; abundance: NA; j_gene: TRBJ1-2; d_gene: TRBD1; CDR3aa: CASSRTMDRVYGYTF; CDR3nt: TGTGCCAGCAGCCGAACGATGGACAGGGTATATGGCTACACCTTC
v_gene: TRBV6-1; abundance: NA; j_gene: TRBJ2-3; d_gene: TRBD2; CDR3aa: CASSRLAGSDTQYF; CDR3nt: TGTGCCAGCAGTCGTCTAGCGGGATCAGATACGCAGTATTTT
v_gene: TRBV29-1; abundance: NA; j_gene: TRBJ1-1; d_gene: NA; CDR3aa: CSTWTDEAFF; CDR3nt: TGCAGCACCTGGACGGATGAAGCTTTCTTT
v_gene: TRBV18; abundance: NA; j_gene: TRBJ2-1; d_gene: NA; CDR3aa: CASSPPDWGSSFGEQFF; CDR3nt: TGTGCCAGCTCACCACCGGATTGGGGGTCTAGCTTTGGTGAGCAGTTCTTC
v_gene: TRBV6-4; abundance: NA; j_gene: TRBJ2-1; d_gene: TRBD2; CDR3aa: CASSEELAGAPYNEQFF; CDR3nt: TGTGCCAGCAGTGAAGAACTAGCGGGAGCTCCCTACAATGAGCAGTTCTTC
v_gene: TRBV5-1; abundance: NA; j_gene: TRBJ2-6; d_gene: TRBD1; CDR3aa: CASSPAGTGASGANVLTF; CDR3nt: TGCGCCAGCAGCCCAGCCGGGACAGGAGCATCTGGGGCCAACGTCCTGACTTTC
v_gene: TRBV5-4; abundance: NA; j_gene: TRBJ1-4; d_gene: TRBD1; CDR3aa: CASSPGQRDEKLFF; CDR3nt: TGTGCCAGCAGCCCGGGACAGCGAGATGAAAAACTGTTTTTT
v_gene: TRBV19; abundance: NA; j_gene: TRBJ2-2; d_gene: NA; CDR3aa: CASSMASTGTGELFF; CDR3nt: TGTGCCAGTAGTATGGCCTCAACCGGCACCGGGGAGCTGTTTTTT
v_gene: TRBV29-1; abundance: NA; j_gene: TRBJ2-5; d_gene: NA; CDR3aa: CSAFGGQETQYF; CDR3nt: TGCAGCGCCTTCGGAGGGCAAGAGACCCAGTACTTC
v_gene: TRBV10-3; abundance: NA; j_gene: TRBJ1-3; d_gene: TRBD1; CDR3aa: CAITRDSGNTIYF; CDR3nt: TGTGCCATCACCAGGGACAGCGGAAACACCATATATTTT
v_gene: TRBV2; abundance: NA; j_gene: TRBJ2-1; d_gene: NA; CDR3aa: CASSEYNEQFF; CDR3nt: TGTGCCAGCAGTGAGTACAATGAGCAGTTCTTC
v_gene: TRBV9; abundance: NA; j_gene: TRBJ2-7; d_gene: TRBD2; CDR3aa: CASSSSGSYEQYF; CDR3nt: TGTGCCAGCAGCTCCAGCGGGAGCTACGAGCAGTACTTC
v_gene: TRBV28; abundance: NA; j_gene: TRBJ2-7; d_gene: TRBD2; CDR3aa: CASSLSPASGYEQYF; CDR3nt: TGTGCCAGCAGTTTATCCCCGGCTAGCGGCTACGAGCAGTACTTC
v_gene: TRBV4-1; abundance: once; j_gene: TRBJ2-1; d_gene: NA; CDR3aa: CASSQLTYNEQFF; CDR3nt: TGCGCCAGCAGCCAGCTCACCTACAATGAGCAGTTCTTC
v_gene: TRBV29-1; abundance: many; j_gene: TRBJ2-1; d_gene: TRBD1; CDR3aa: CSVVRIRDRGLNEQFF; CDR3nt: TGCAGCGTTGTCCGCATCCGGGACAGGGGACTCAATGAGCAGTTCTTC
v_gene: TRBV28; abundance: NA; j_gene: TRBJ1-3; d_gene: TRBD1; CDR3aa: CASSWTGGRNTIYF; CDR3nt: TGTGCCAGCAGCTGGACAGGGGGCAGAAACACCATATATTTT
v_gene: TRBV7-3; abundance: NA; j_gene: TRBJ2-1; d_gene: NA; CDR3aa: CASSLGSYNEQFF; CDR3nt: TGTGCCAGCAGCCTCGGATCATACAATGAGCAGTTCTTC
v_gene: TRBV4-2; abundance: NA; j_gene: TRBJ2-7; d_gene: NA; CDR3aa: CASSPLEAPYEQYF; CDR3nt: TGTGCCAGCAGCCCGCTTGAGGCTCCCTACGAGCAGTACTTC
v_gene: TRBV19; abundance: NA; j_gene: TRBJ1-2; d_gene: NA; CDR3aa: CASTRGADYGYTF; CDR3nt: TGTGCCAGTACGAGGGGGGCGGACTATGGCTACACCTTC
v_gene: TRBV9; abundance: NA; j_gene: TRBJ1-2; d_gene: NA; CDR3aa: CASAPGQRYGYTF; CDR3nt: TGTGCCAGCGCCCCGGGGCAGCGATATGGCTACACCTTC
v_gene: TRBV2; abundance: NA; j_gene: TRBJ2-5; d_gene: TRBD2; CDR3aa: CASSGLAAGETQYF; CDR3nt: TGTGCCAGCAGCGGACTAGCTGCCGGAGAGACCCAGTACTTC
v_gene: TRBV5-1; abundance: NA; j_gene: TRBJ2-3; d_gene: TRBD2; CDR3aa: CASSLEAGRAGDTQYF; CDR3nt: TGCGCCAGCAGCTTGGAGGCCGGGAGGGCCGGAGATACGCAGTATTTT
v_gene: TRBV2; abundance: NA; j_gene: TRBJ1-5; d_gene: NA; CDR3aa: CALTTGWNSNQPQHF; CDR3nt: TGTGCCCTAACGACCGGCTGGAATAGCAATCAGCCCCAGCATTTT
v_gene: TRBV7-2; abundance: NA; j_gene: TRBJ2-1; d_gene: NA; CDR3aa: CASSLALRSYNEQFF; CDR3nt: TGTGCCAGCAGCCTAGCGCTCCGCTCCTACAATGAGCAGTTCTTC
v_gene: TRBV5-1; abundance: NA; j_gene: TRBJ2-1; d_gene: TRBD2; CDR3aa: CASSFLAAAYNEQFF; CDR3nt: TGCGCCAGCAGCTTTCTAGCGGCGGCGTACAATGAGCAGTTCTTC